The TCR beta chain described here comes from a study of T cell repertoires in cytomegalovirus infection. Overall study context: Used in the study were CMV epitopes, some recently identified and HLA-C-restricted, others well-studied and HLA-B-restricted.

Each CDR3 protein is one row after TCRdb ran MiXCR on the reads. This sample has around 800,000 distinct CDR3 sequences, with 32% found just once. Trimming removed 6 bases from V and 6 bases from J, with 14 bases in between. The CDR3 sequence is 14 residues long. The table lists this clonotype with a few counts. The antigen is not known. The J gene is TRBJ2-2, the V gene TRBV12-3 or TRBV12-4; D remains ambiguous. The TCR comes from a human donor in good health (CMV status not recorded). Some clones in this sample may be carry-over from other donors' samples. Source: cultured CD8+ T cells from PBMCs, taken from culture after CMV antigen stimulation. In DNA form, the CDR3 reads TGTGCCAGCAGCCTTTCTTTAGAGGCCGGGGAGCTGTTTTTT. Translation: CASSLSLEAGELFF.